This T cell receptor (beta chain) is drawn from a study of T-cell memory formation after mild COVID-19. Study information: Each donor largely had its own TCR clusters. Study findings and constraints: That cross-reactive memory joined was suggested by some responding clones appearing in pre-infection memory. Whereas later expanders leaned CD4+, clones contracting day 15 to 85 showed a balanced CD4/CD8 makeup.

Details on this clonotype: Its antigen is unidentified.

TCR alpha and TCR beta cDNA libraries with sample barcodes and UMIs came from 5'RACE using constant-segment primers. Via MiXCR, TCRdb re-called the 5' RACE reads, giving one row per CDR3 protein. The sample includes 380,000 or so distinct CDR3 sequences, roughly 13% of them seen just once. Trimming pared 3 bases from V and 4 bases from J, leaving 16 bases between. The germline CDR1 and CDR2 sequences are DFQATT and SNEGSKA (reference sequence). This CDR3 has 14 residues. This TCR was sampled from a man between 18 and 29 years old who had mild COVID-19 (a few samples of this study predate the infection). Cell type and time point are not known. Sequenced: PBMCs or a T cell subset sorted from them (not recorded which). The chain couples TRBV20-1 to TRBJ2-7; D unresolved. The CDR3 sequence is CSASDGSFNYEQYF. CDR3 nucleotide sequence: TGCAGTGCTAGTGACGGATCATTCAATTACGAGCAGTACTTC.